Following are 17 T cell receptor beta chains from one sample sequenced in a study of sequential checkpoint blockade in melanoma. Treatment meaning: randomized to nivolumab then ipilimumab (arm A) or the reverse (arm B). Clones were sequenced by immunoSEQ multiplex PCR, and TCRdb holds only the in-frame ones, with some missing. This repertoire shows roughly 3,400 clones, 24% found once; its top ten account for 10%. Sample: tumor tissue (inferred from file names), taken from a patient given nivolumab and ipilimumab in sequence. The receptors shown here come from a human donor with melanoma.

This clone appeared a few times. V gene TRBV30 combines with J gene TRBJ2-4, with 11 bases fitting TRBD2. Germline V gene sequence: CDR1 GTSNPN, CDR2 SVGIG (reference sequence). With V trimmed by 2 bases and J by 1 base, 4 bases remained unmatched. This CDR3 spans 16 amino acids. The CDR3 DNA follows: TGTGCCTGGAGTAAGGCTAGCGGGGGGGCCAAAAACATTCAGTACTTC. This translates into CAWSKASGGAKNIQYF. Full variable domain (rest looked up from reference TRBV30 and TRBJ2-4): SQTIHQWPATLVQPVGSPLSLECTVEGTSNPNLYWYRQAAGRGLQLLFYSVGIGQISSEVPQNLSASRPQDRQFILSSKKLLLSDSGFYLCAWSKASGGAKNIQYFGAGTRLSVL.

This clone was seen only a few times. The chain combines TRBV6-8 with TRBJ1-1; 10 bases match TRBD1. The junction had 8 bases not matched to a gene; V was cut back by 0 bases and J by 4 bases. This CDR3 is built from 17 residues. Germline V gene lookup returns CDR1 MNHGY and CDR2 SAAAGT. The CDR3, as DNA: TGTGCCAGCAGTTACTCGGGGACAGGGGCCCGGGGCACTGAAGCTTTCTTT. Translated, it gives CASSYSGTGARGTEAFF.

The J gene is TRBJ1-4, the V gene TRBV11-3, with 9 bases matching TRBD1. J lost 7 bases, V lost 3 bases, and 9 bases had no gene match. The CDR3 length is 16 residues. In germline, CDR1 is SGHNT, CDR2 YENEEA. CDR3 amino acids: CASSLGNRGQGEKLFF. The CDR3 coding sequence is TGTGCCAGCAGCTTGGGGAACAGGGGGCAAGGTGAAAAACTGTTTTTT.

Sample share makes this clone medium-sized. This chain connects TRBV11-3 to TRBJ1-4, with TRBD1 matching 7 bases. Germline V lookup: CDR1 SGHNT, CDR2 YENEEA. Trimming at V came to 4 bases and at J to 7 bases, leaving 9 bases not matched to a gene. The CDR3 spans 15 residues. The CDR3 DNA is TGTGCCAGCAGCTCGTCAGGGGGTGAGGGTGAAAAACTGTTTTTT. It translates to CASSSSGGEGEKLFF. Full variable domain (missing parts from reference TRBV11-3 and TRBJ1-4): EAGVVQSPRYKIIEKKQPVAFWCNPISGHNTLYWYLQNLGQGPELLIRYENEEAVDDSQLPKDRFSAERLKGVDSTLKIQPAELGDSAVYLCASSSSGGEGEKLFFGSGTQLSVL.

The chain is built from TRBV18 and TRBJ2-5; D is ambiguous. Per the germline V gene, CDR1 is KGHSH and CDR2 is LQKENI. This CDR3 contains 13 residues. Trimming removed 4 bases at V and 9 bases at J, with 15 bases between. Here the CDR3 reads CASSLPGTSAQYF. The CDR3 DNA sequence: TGTGCCAGCTCACTACCTGGCACCTCGGCCCAGTACTTC.

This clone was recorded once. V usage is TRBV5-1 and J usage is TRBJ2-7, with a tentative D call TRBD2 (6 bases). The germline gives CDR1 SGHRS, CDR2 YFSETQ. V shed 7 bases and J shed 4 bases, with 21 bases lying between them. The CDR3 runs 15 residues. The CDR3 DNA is TGCGCCAGCCATGGGGGAGGCCGGGCCCTATACGAGCAGTACTTC. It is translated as CASHGGGRALYEQYF.

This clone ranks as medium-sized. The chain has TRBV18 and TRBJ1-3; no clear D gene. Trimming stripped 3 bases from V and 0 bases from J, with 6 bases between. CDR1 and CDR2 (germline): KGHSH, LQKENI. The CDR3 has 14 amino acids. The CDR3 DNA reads TGTGCCAGCTCACCGGACTACTCTGGAAACACCATATATTTT. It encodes CASSPDYSGNTIYF.

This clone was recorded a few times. The CDR3 is CASKTGLSTGELFF. The CDR3 DNA sequence: TGTGCCAGCAAAACAGGGTTGAGCACCGGGGAGCTGTTTTTT. V is TRBV19 and J is TRBJ2-2; weak D call: TRBD1 (6 bases). Between the trimmed V and J ends, which lost 9 bases and 4 bases, there was a span of 15 bases. Germline loops: CDR1 LNHDA, CDR2 SQIVND (reference sequence). There are 14 residues in the CDR3.

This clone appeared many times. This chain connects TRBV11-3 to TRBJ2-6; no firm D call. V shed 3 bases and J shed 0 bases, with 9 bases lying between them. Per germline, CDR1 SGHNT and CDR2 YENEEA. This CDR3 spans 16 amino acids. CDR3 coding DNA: TGTGCCAGCAGCTTCGAACAAACCTCTGGGGCCAACGTCCTGACTTTC. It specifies CASSFEQTSGANVLTF. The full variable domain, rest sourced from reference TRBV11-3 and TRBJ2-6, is EAGVVQSPRYKIIEKKQPVAFWCNPISGHNTLYWYLQNLGQGPELLIRYENEEAVDDSQLPKDRFSAERLKGVDSTLKIQPAELGDSAVYLCASSFEQTSGANVLTFGAGSRLTVL.

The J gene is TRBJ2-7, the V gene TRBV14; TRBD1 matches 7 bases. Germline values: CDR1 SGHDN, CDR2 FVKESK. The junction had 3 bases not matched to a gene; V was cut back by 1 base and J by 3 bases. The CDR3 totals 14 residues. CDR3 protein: CASSQVHRGYEQYF. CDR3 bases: TGTGCCAGCAGCCAAGTTCACAGGGGCTACGAGCAGTACTTC.

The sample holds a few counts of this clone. The CDR3 region is CASRRVNTEAFF. CDR3 nucleotide sequence: TGTGCCAGCAGACGGGTGAACACTGAAGCTTTCTTT. This chain links TRBV6-8 with TRBJ1-1; D gene unclear. Trimming removed 6 bases at V and 0 bases at J, with 5 bases between. CDR1 and CDR2 (germline): MNHGY, SAAAGT. The CDR3 runs to 12 residues.

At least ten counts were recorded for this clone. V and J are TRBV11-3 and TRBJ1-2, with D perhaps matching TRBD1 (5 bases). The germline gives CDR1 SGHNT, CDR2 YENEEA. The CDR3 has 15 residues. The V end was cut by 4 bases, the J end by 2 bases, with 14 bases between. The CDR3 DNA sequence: TGTGCCAGCAGCTCCCTACCCAGGGACAACTATGGCTACACCTTC. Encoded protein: CASSSLPRDNYGYTF.

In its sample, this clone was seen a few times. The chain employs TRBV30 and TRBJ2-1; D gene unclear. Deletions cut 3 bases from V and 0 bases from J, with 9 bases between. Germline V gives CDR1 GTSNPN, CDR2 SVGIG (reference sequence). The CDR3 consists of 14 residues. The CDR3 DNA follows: TGTGCCTGGAGCACCCTGAGCTCCTACAATGAGCAGTTCTTC. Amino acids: CAWSTLSSYNEQFF.

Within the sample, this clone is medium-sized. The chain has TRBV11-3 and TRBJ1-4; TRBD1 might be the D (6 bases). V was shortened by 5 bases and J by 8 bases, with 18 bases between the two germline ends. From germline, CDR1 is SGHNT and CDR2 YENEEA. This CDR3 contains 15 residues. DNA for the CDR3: TGTGCCAGCAGCCCCGCGGGGGGCGCTTGGGAAAAACTGTTTTTT. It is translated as CASSPAGGAWEKLFF.

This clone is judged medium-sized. DNA of the CDR3: TGTGCCAGCAGCTTTGAGGACAGGGCGGGCACTGAAGCTTTCTTT. It translates to CASSFEDRAGTEAFF. The chain carries TRBV11-3 and TRBJ1-1; 8 positions agree with TRBD1. The CDR3 totals 15 residues. CDR1 is SGHNT, CDR2 YENEEA, per germline. Trimming took 3 bases from V and 4 from J; bases not matched to a gene: 7.

Here the CDR3 reads CASSLDGSRTDTQYF. The CDR3 nucleotides read TGCGCCAGCAGCTTGGACGGGTCCCGCACAGATACGCAGTATTTT. The chain uses TRBV5-1 and TRBJ2-3, with D unclear. The ends were cut back, 0 bases at V and 1 base at J, with 9 bases in the middle. The CDR3 has 15 residues. Germline lookup yields CDR1 SGHRS and CDR2 YFSETQ. The full variable domain, with the rest looked up from reference TRBV5-1 and TRBJ2-3, is KAGVTQTPRYLIKTRGQQVTLSCSPISGHRSVSWYQQTPGQGLQFLFEYFSETQRNKGNFPGRFSGRQFSNSRSEMNVSTLELGDSALYLCASSLDGSRTDTQYFGPGTRLTVL.

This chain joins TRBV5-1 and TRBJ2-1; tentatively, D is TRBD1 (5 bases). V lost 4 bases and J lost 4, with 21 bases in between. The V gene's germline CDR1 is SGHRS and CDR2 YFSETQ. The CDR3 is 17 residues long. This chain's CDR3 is CASSPQRTGIGYNEQFF. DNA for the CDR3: TGCGCCAGCAGCCCACAGAGAACAGGTATTGGGTACAATGAGCAGTTCTTC.